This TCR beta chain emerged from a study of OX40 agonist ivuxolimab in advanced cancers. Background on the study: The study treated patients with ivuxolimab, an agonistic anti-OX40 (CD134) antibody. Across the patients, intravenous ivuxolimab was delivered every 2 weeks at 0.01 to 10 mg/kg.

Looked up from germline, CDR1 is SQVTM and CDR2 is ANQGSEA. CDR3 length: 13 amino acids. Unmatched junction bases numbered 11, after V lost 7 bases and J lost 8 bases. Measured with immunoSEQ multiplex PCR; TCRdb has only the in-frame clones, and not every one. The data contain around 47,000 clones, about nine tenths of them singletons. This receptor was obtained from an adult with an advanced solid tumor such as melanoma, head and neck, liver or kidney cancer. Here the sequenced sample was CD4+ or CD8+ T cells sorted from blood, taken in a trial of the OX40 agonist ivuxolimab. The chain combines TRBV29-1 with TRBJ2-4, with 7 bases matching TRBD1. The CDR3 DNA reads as TGCAGCGCGTATACAGGGGAAAATTACATTCAGTACTTC. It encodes CSAYTGENYIQYF.